This passage covers 16 T cell receptor beta chains from one sample sequenced in a study of cytotoxic CD8 clonotypes in ibrutinib-treated CLL. Measured with immunoSEQ multiplex PCR; TCRdb has only the in-frame clones, and not every one. The table lists 130,000 or so clones, about 80% of them singletons, with 13% in the top ten. The input for sequencing was PBMCs, taken after 12 months of ibrutinib treatment. The receptors were gathered from a human donor with chronic lymphocytic leukemia.

This clone was recorded once. CDR3 coding DNA: TGTGCCAGCAGTTTCGCCCTAGCGTCGAGCTCCTACGAGCAGTACTTC. Its protein is CASSFALASSSYEQYF. This chain joins TRBV28 and TRBJ2-7, with a tentative D call TRBD2 (6 bases). CDR1 is MDHEN, CDR2 SYDVKM, per germline. This CDR3 has 16 amino acids. V was pared by 3 bases and J by 0 bases, with 15 bases between.

The genes are TRBV29-1 and TRBJ2-3; TRBD2 matches at 7 bases. With 3 bases clipped from V and 3 bases from J, the junction kept 12 bases outside the gene matches. The germline V gene has CDR1 SQVTM and CDR2 ANQGSEA. The CDR3 contains 16 residues. CDR3 amino acids: CSVDLVAGSGTDTQYF. DNA of the CDR3: TGCAGCGTTGACCTGGTAGCGGGTTCGGGTACAGATACGCAGTATTTT.

The CDR3 loop reads CATSRKGQSGAEAFF. Written as DNA, the CDR3 is TGTGCCACCAGCAGGAAGGGACAGTCCGGGGCTGAAGCTTTCTTT. This sequence joins TRBV15 and TRBJ1-1; 7 bases line up with TRBD1. The CDR3 sequence is 15 residues long. Germline V lookup: CDR1 LNHNV, CDR2 YYDKDF (reference sequence). Losses at the gene ends were 3 bases for V and 6 bases for J; bases not matched to a gene: 10.

The chain has TRBV5-1 and TRBJ1-2; TRBD1 matches at 7 bases. V shed 4 bases and J 2 bases; nucleotides not matched to a gene: 5. Germline CDR1 reads SGHRS; CDR2 reads YFSETQ. The CDR3 is 14 residues long. CDR3 DNA: TGCGCCAGCAGCCTCGGGACAGAAAACTATGGCTACACCTTC. This encodes CASSLGTENYGYTF.

The rearrangement joins TRBV28 to TRBJ2-7; D gene unclear. Germline lookup yields CDR1 MDHEN and CDR2 SYDVKM. V was shortened by 8 bases and J by 0 bases, with 8 bases between the two germline ends. The CDR3 is 12 residues long. The CDR3 sequence: CASVRSSYEQYF. For the CDR3, the DNA is TGTGCCAGCGTAAGGAGCTCCTACGAGCAGTACTTC.

The table lists this clone with a few counts. This chain links TRBV19 with TRBJ2-7; 7 bases are shared with TRBD1. Unmatched junction bases numbered 8, after V lost 8 bases and J lost 1 base. Germline loops: CDR1 LNHDA, CDR2 SQIVND (reference sequence). The CDR3 consists of 14 residues. The CDR3 region has the DNA TGTGCCAGTGCTACCGGGACAGCGTCCTACGAGCAGTACTTC. It specifies CASATGTASYEQYF.

As concerns this clone: A read error may account for a junction end that differs from germline. The V call is TRBV7-7, the J call TRBJ2-7, with D possibly TRBD2 on 6 matching bases. The CDR3 length is 15 residues. Germline assignment: CDR1 SSHAT and CDR2 FNYEAQ (reference sequence). CDR3 nucleotide sequence: TGTGCTAGCAGCTTACAACCGGGACTCAGCTACGGGCAGTACTTC. Its protein product is CASSLQPGLSYGQYF.

V and J are TRBV7-9 and TRBJ2-1; TRBD2 matches 8 bases. Germline CDR1 reads SEHNR; CDR2 reads FQNEAQ (reference sequence). The V gene end was trimmed by 3 bases and the J gene end by 16 bases; junction bases not matched to a gene: 8. The CDR3 length is 12 residues. Here the CDR3 reads CASSFGRAGLFF. Written as DNA, the CDR3 is TGTGCCAGCAGCTTCGGGAGGGCGGGGCTTTTCTTC. Full variable domain (rest looked up from reference TRBV7-9 and TRBJ2-1): DTGVSQNPRHKITKRGQNVTFRCDPISEHNRLYWYRQTLGQGPEFLTYFQNEAQLEKSRLLSDRFSAERPKGSFSTLEIQRTEQGDSAMYLCASSFGRAGLFFGPGTRLTVL.

V usage is TRBV9 and J usage is TRBJ2-3; TRBD2 aligns across 15 bases. Germline CDR1 is SGDLS and CDR2 is YYNGEE. The CDR3 is 15 amino acids. Losses at the gene ends were 4 bases for V and 6 bases for J; bases not matched to a gene: 3. CDR3 bases: TGTGCCAGCAGCCGGACTAGCGGGAGGGGTGATACGCAGTATTTT. Protein: CASSRTSGRGDTQYF.

The genes are TRBV7-2 and TRBJ2-1; TRBD1 agrees at 9 bases. The CDR3 length is 15 residues. Trimming removed 8 bases from V and 7 bases from J; junction bases left unmatched: 12. CDR1 SGHTA and CDR2 FQGNSA come from the germline V gene. CDR3 loop: CASSSDRGILNEQFF. DNA of the CDR3: TGTGCCAGCTCCTCTGACAGGGGGATTTTAAATGAGCAGTTCTTC.

The chain combines TRBV27 with TRBJ1-6; D unresolved. Germline-derived CDR1 and CDR2 are MNHEY and SMNVEV (reference sequence). Trimming pared 5 bases from V and 7 bases from J, leaving 18 bases between. The CDR3 is 16 residues long. This CDR3 is CASSALPGKGNSPLHF. CDR3 DNA sequence: TGTGCCAGCAGTGCCCTACCGGGAAAAGGAAATTCACCCCTCCACTTT.

V gene TRBV27 combines with J gene TRBJ2-7; maybe TRBD1 (5 bases). V was cut by 0 bases and J by 5 bases, with 8 bases left in between. CDR1 is MNHEY, CDR2 SMNVEV, per germline (reference sequence). There are 13 residues in the CDR3. This CDR3 reads CASSLSSGNEQYF. CDR3 coding DNA: TGTGCCAGCAGTTTATCGTCAGGGAACGAGCAGTACTTC.

This rearrangement joins TRBV6-5 to TRBJ1-2, with 8 bases aligning to TRBD1. The CDR3 extends over 12 amino acids. The J segment lost 5 bases and the V segment lost 6 bases, leaving 2 bases of the junction unmatched. CDR1 MNHEY and CDR2 SVGAGI come from the germline V gene. The CDR3 region is CASSRTGYGYTF. The CDR3 bases are TGTGCCAGCAGCCGGACAGGGTATGGCTACACCTTC.

The V and J genes are TRBV6-5 and TRBJ1-2; D uncertain. Per germline, CDR1 MNHEY and CDR2 SVGAGI. The CDR3 extends over 15 amino acids. V lost 6 bases and J lost 4, with 18 bases in between. In nucleotides, the CDR3 is TGTGCCAGCAGCAACCCTCGGTATCTAAGCTATGGCTACACCTTC. Protein product: CASSNPRYLSYGYTF.

This clone was observed a single time. The chain employs TRBV18 and TRBJ2-4, with unresolved D. The germline V gene encodes CDR1 KGHSH and CDR2 LQKENI. The CDR3 is 16 amino acids. Trimming left V 3 bases short and J 3 bases short, with 15 bases between. CDR3 in amino acids: CASSPKAQSDKNIQYF. In DNA, the CDR3 is TGTGCCAGCTCACCTAAGGCACAGAGCGACAAAAACATTCAGTACTTC.

The rearrangement links TRBV29-1 to TRBJ1-4; a possible D gene is TRBD1 (5 bases). CDR3 length equals 12 residues. Germline V gene data show CDR1 as SQVTM and CDR2 as ANQGSEA. Trimming cost V 2 bases and J 8 bases, with 9 bases left between them. The CDR3 nucleotides read TGCAGCGTTGAACAGGGAGGAGAAAAACTGTTTTTT. It encodes CSVEQGGEKLFF.